This T cell receptor beta chain was observed in a study of cytomegalovirus exposure and HLA in healthy donors (dated by TCRdb to the late 2010s). Describing the broader study: An earlier analysis of 550 to 700 of the donors reported approximately 300 Gb of sequence data and 100 million to 140 million unique TCR beta sequences from 150 million to 200 million T cells. An early release that covered some 630 HLA-typed donors contained about 290 gigabases of sequencing data and tens of millions of unique TCR sequences. The genetic ancestry cluster associated with self-reported Caucasian donors included about 81% of the roughly 400 genotyped donors. The aim of the study was to test whether cataloging public T cell receptors could identify signatures of past pathogen exposure. Using immunosequencing, the study profiled T cell repertoires from 640 or so subjects and related those repertoires to cytomegalovirus serostatus. Besides the first cohort of around 700 subjects, a separate validation cohort made up of 120 different subjects was used. High-throughput TCR immunosequencing, statistical association of individual TCRs with disease status, and machine learning were combined to predict cytomegalovirus infection status. A later analysis re-examined previously published TCR beta repertoires from about 700 donors and added high-resolution HLA genotyping to investigate patterns of TCR occurrence. Rather than drawing on any new phenotypic data, the later analysis identified candidate immune exposures from TCR beta sequences and the way those sequences occurred across donors. To decide whether each TCR beta V gene segment behaved as functional or pseudogenic, an earlier analysis of approximately 590 of the donors relied on high-throughput TCR beta sequencing. Donor age, sex, ethnicity and CMV serostatus were compiled together with the repertoire data. A later genetic analysis took genome-wide SNP genotypes for about three fifths of the roughly 700 donors and used that subset as a discovery cohort. Every repertoire in the discovery cohort had been generated on one and the same sequencing platform. HLA typing included class I and class II loci at four-digit resolution. The number of typed donors differed by locus: roughly 620-630 for A, B, C, DRB1 and DQB1; some 500 for DQA1; approximately 600 for DPA1; and roughly 450 for DPB1. Roughly 5 DR-DQ haplotypes were treated as single units for association and clustering because of strong linkage in the cohort. Among around 400 genotyped donors of the cohort, an average of around 250,000 unique TCR beta nucleotide sequences was sequenced per donor, of which approximately 19% were non-productive. On the study overall, not on this receptor specifically: Some IMGT-functional V segments, including TRBV6-2 and TRBV6-3, could not be told apart with the 87-base-pair reads, so those segments were excluded. The study listed approximately 160 TCR beta chains as associated with cytomegalovirus. It was suggested by the authors that the approach could potentially be generalized to other disease states and immunological phenotypes. A later genetic analysis associated a missense DCLRE1C variant with V-gene and J-gene trimming of TCR beta chains, and an independent cohort replicated the association. Several of the top co-occurrence clusters appeared to be linked to parvovirus B19, influenza, CMV and Epstein-Barr virus, according to a later analysis. Most TCR sequences were seen in very few donors, while some public TCRs were found in many individuals. Linkage disequilibrium might explain the correlated functional status among segregating V segments, but an unknown experimental factor could not be excluded. HLA typing was unavailable for some donors at each locus, so association tests used only the typed subset. At a false discovery rate of 0.05, a later analysis linked 15,000 to 20,000 TCR beta sequences to specific HLA alleles. A further reported finding was that TCR beta sequences accurately predicted the HLA-A and HLA-B alleles for most subjects in the first cohort. In a later analysis, HLA-associated TCR beta chains showed more clonal expansion and lower generation probabilities than non-associated chains that were equally common. Because counts were too low, 15 to 20 rarely observed V segments, including chromosome 9 orphons, were excluded from the earlier analysis of some 590 of the donors. A cluster of highly shared sequence variants was judged likely to represent a technical artifact of the sequencing pipeline. In a later analysis, TCR association rates were found to vary across HLA loci, with the most associated TCRs seen for DRB1 alleles and the fewest for HLA-C alleles. Immune exposure information for the cohort was limited to CMV serostatus. The classifier was reported to diagnose cytomegalovirus status with high specificity and sensitivity in both the original and validation cohorts. In this cohort, only TCR beta chains were sequenced, and detectable features were limited by the absence of alpha or paired-chain data. Strong co-occurrence of HLA alleles, especially DR and DQ, made assigning TCR associations to individual alleles difficult. According to a later analysis, most CMV-associated TCR beta chains appeared to be HLA-restricted, and the HLA associations seemed to be driven largely by CMV exposure. Presence/absence analyses assumed roughly uniform sequencing depth across donors, an assumption that may not hold. A few of the identified cytomegalovirus-associated TCR beta chains were confirmed in vitro to be specific for cytomegalovirus antigens. A later genetic analysis reported fewer N-insertions in productive TCRs among donors in an Asian-associated ancestry cluster than the roughly 690-donor mean. In an earlier analysis of about 550 of the donors, most TCR beta V segments were observed in productive rearrangements about 90% or about 30% of the time, broadly matching IMGT annotations.

With regard to this clone: The target of this receptor is not known. Base qualities were left out, and no much larger clone turns up one base away.

The cohort was made up of roughly 670 healthy bone marrow donors. At the time of sampling, every cohort member was nominally healthy, though immune exposures that went unrecorded were likely present. The donor was CMV seronegative and was included in the group of 352 seronegative cohort members. A peripheral blood sample was provided by each donor, and peripheral blood mononuclear cells were used for TCR beta sequencing. The Qiagen DNeasy Blood Extraction Kit was used to extract genomic DNA from the blood cell samples. The library was produced with the immunoSEQ multiplex PCR assay. The multiplex PCR relied on a mix of 60 forward primers for TCR Vbeta segments and 13 reverse primers for TCR Jbeta segments. The CDR3 region of rearranged TCR beta genes was amplified from genomic DNA with a multiplex PCR assay. On the Illumina HiSeq System, the amplified TCR beta libraries were sequenced as 87-base-pair reads. In the source study's methods: Across the 600 to 700 repertoires, a later analysis counted 75 million to 90 million unique TCR beta chains, about 10 million of which were shared by at least two donors. A nearest-neighbor algorithm error-corrected the raw reads and collapsed the reads into unique sequences, merging closely related sequences to remove PCR and sequencing errors. Alignment of CDR3 sequences to IMGT reference sequences was used to assign V, D and J gene segments. For a sequence to be retained, at least a six-nucleotide match to both a V gene segment and a J gene segment was required. Rearrangements were called productive when the CDR3 lacked stop codons and stayed in frame with V and J; all others were non-productive. Following IMGT convention, CDR3 was defined as the stretch from the second conserved V-encoded cysteine up to the conserved J-encoded phenylalanine. Sequences without an unambiguous match to a single V gene segment were excluded from the earlier analysis of a few hundred of the donors. In an earlier analysis of several hundred of the donors, a V segment was called functional when productive rearrangements were above 56.7%, and segregating when the standard deviation between donors exceeded 5%. A statistical classification framework was built for diagnosing cytomegalovirus status from the catalog of TCR beta chain sequences. V and J gene assignment, in a later analysis, came from comparing TCR nucleotide sequences with IMGT/GENE-DB human TR gene sequences. Using the TCRdist pipeline, a later analysis assigned CDR3 sequences along with most-parsimonious VDJ recombination scenarios. In a later analysis, each TCR beta chain was defined by its CDR3 amino acid sequence together with its V-gene family, and reads without a unique V-gene family were excluded. A later analysis removed 550 to 700 highly shared, low-generation-probability nucleotide sequences to deal with suspected cross-contamination and a sequencing artifact. In a later analysis, a clonal expansion index was calculated for each public chain from normalized within-repertoire ranks of inferred template counts. A later analysis computed generation probabilities with a VDJ recombination model fitted to out-of-frame rearrangements, and checked the results against IGoR. In a later analysis, TCR-TCR, TCR-HLA and TCR-CMV co-occurrence was scored with hypergeometric tests, and a repertoire-size bias correction was applied to TCR pairs. To estimate false discovery rates, a later analysis permuted the HLA or CMV assignments 20 times. A later analysis grouped co-occurring TCRs with DBSCAN, adding TCRdist sequence similarity when clustering within HLA-allele-positive subsets. Repertoires with fewer than 30,000 or more than 120,000 public chains, plus five repertoires with anomalous nucleotide sharing, were excluded from co-occurrence clustering. Drawn from immuneACCESS, this table holds only the in-frame rearrangements with V and J called that TCRdb kept. Clones are partly lost; checked studies trace under half to an unresolved V gene and leave the rest unexplained. Clone size and the V and J calls come from that table; the DNA yielded D and trimming. The sample table lists fewer than 150,000 clones, about 75% of them with a count of one. The top ten clones comprise under 2% of the sample.

The CDR3, cysteine through phenylalanine, is 17 amino acids long. Only the CDR3 DNA stays, 51 bases, in frame from base 1. The CDR1 and CDR2 encoded by the germline V gene (reference sequence) are MNHEY and SMNVEV. Trimming removed 1 base from V and 4 bases from J; the gene matches leave 8 bases unexplained. This TCR was sampled from a woman aged 25 to 39 in good health and CMV-seronegative. The chain joins TRBV27 to TRBJ1-1, with 11 bases aligning to TRBD1. The specimen sequenced was PBMCs. CDR3 loop: CASSLWGTGGGSTEAFF. The DNA reads TGTGCCAGCAGTTTATGGGGGACAGGGGGAGGGAGCACTGAAGCTTTCTTT.